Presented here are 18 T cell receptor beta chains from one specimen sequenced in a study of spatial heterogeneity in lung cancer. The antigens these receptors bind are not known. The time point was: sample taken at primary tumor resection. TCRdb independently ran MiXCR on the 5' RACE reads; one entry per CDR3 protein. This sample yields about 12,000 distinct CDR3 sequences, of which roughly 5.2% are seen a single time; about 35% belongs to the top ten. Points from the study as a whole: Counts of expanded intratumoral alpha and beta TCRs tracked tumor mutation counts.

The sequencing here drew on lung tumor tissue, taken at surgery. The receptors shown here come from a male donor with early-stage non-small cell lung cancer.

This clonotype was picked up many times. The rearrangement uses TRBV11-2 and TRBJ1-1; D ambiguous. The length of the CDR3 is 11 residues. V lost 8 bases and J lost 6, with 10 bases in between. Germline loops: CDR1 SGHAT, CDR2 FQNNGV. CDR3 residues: CASASVAEAFF. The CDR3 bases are TGTGCCAGCGCGTCGGTGGCTGAAGCTTTCTTT.

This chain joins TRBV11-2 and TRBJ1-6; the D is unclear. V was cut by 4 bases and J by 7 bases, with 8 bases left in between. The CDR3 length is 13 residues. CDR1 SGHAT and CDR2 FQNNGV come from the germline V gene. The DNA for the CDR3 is TGTGCCAGCAGCTCCTTAGAAAATTCACCCCTCCACTTT. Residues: CASSSLENSPLHF.

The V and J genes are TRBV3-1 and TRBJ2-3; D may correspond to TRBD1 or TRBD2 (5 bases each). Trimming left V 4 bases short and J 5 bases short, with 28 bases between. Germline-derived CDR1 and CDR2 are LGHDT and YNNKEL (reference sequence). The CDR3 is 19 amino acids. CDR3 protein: CASSPLKRSWDAREDTQYF. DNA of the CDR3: TGTGCCAGCAGCCCGCTGAAAAGGTCGTGGGACGCCCGCGAAGATACGCAGTATTTT.

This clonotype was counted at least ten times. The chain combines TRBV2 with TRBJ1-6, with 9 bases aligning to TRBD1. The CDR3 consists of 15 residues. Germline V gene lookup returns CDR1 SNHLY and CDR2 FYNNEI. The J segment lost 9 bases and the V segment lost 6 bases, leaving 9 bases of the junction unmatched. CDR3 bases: TGTGCCAGCAGCGCAACAGGGGGCGCGTCTTCACCCCTCCACTTT. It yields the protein CASSATGGASSPLHF.

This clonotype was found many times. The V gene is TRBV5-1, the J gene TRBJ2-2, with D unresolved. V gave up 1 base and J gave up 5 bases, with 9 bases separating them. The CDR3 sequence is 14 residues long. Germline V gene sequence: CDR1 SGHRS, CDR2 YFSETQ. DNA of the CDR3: TGCGCCAGCAGCTTGTCAGCGCCTACCGGGGAGCTGTTTTTT. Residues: CASSLSAPTGELFF. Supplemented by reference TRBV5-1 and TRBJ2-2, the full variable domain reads KAGVTQTPRYLIKTRGQQVTLSCSPISGHRSVSWYQQTPGQGLQFLFEYFSETQRNKGNFPGRFSGRQFSNSRSEMNVSTLELGDSALYLCASSLSAPTGELFFGEGSRLTVL.

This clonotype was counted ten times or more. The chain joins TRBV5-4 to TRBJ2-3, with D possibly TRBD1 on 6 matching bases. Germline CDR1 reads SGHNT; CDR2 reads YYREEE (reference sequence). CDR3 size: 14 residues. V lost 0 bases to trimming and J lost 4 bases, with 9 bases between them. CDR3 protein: CASSLAGAADTQYF. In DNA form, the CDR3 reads TGTGCCAGCAGCTTGGCAGGGGCTGCAGATACGCAGTATTTT.

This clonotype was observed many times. CDR3 nucleotides: TGTGCCAGCAGCCAAGGTGGAACTGAAGCTTTCTTT. This sequence encodes CASSQGGTEAFF. The gene calls are TRBV3-1 and TRBJ1-1; D not certain. CDR3 length: 12 amino acids. V was shortened by 1 base and J by 5 bases, with 5 bases between the two germline ends. The germline CDR1 and CDR2 sequences are LGHDT and YNNKEL (reference sequence).

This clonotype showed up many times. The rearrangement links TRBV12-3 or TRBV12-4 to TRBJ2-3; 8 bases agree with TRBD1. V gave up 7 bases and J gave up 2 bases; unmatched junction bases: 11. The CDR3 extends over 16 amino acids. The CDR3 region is CASILGNRGATDTQYF. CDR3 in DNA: TGTGCCAGCATCCTGGGGAACAGGGGGGCCACAGATACGCAGTATTTT.

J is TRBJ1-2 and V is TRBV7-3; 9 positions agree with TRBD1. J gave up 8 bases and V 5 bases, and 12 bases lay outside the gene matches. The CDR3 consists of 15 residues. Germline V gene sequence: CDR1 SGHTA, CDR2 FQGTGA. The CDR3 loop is CASSPRDRALFGYTF. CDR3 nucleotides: TGTGCCAGCAGCCCCCGGGACAGGGCTCTCTTCGGCTACACCTTC.

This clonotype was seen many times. The CDR3 nucleotides are TGTGCCAGCTCACCACCGGGACAGGATGGCAATCAGCCCCAGCATTTT. This codes for CASSPPGQDGNQPQHF. The genes are TRBV18 and TRBJ1-5, with 8 bases identical to TRBD1. The CDR3 consists of 16 residues. Looked up from germline, CDR1 is KGHSH and CDR2 is LQKENI. Trimming took 0 bases from V and 2 from J; bases not matched to a gene: 3.

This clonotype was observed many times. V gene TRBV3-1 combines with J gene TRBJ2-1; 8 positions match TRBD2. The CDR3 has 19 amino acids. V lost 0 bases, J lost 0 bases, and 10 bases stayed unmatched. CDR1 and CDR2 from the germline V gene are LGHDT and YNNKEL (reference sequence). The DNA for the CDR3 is TGTGCCAGCAGCCAAGATATTCCGGGAGGGTCTAGCTCCTACAATGAGCAGTTCTTC. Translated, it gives CASSQDIPGGSSSYNEQFF.

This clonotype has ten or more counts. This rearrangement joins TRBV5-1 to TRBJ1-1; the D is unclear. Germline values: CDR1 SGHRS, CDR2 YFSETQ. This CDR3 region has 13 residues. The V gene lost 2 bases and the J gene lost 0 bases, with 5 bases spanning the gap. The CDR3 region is CASSLILNTEAFF. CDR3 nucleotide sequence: TGCGCCAGCAGCTTAATACTGAACACTGAAGCTTTCTTT.

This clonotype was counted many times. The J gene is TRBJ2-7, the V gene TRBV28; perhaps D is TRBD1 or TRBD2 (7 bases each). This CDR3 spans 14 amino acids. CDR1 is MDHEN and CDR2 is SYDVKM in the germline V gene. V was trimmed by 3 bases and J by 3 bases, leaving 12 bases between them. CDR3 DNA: TGTGCCAGCAGTTTGTCCAGGGGGGGCTACGAGCAGTACGTC. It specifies CASSLSRGGYEQYV.

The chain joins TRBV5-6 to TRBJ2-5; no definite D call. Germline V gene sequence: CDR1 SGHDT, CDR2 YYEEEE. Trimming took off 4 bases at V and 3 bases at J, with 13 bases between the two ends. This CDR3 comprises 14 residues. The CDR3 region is CASSPGPVEETQYF. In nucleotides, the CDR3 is TGTGCCAGCAGCCCTGGGCCGGTCGAAGAGACCCAGTACTTC.

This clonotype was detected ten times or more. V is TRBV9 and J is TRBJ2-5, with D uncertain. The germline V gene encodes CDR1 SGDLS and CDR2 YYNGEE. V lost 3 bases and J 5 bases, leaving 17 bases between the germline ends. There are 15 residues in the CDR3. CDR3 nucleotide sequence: TGTGCCAGCAGCGAGACCCCGAGACATTTGGAGACCCAGTACTTC. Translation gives CASSETPRHLETQYF.

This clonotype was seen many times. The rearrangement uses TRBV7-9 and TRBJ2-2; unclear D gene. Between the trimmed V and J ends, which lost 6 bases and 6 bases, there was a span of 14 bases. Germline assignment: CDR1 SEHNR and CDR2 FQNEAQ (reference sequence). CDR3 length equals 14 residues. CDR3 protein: CASSSHNGPGELFF. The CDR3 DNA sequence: TGTGCCAGCAGTTCTCATAATGGCCCCGGGGAGCTGTTTTTT. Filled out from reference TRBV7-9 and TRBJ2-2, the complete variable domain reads DTGVSQNPRHKITKRGQNVTFRCDPISEHNRLYWYRQTLGQGPEFLTYFQNEAQLEKSRLLSDRFSAERPKGSFSTLEIQRTEQGDSAMYLCASSSHNGPGELFFGEGSRLTVL.

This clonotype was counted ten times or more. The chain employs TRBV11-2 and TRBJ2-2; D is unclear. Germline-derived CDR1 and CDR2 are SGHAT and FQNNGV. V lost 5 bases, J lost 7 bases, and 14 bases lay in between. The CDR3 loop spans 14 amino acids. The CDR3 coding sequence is TGTGCCAGCAGCCCTCGCCGGGTTAACGGGGAGCTGTTTTTT. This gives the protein CASSPRRVNGELFF.

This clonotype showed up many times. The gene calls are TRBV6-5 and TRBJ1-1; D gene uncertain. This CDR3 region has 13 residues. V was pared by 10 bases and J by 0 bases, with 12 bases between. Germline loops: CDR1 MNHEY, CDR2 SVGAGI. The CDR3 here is CATYAPVNTEAFF. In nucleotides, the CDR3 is TGTGCCACCTACGCGCCGGTGAACACTGAAGCTTTCTTT.